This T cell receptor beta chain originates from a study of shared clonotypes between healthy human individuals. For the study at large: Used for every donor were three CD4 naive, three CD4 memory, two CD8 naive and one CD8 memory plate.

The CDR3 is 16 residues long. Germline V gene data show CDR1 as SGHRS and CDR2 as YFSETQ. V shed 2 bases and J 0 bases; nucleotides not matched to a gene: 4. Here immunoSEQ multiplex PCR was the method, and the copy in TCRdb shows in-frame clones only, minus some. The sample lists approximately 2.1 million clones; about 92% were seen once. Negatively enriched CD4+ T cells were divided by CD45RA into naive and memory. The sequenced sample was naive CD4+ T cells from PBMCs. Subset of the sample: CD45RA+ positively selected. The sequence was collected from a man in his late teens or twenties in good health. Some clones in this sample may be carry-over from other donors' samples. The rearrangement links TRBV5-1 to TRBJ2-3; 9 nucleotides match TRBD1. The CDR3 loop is CASSFGGQGSTDTQYF. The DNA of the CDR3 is TGCGCCAGCAGCTTTGGGGGACAGGGTAGCACAGATACGCAGTATTTT.